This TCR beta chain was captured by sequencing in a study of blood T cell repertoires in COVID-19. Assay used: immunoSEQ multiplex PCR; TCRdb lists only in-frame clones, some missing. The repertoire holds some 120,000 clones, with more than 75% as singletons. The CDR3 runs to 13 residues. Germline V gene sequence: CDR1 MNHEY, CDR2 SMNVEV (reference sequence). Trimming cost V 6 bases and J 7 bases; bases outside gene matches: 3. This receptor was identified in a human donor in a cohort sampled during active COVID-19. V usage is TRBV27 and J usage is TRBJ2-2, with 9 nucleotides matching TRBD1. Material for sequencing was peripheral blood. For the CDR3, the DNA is TGTGCCAGCAGCGACAGGGGGGGCGGGGAGCTGTTTTTT. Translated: CASSDRGGGELFF.